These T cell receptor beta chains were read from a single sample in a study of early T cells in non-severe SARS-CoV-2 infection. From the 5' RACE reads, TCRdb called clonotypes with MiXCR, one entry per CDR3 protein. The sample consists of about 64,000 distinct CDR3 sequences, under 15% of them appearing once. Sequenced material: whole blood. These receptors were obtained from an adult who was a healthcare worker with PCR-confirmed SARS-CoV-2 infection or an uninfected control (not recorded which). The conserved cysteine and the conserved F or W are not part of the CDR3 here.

cdr3_aa: ASSEPPGTGGADTQY
v_call: TRBV25-1
j_call: TRBJ2-3

cdr3_aa: SVEDPLGTETYEQY
v_call: TRBV29-1
j_call: TRBJ2-7

cdr3_aa: SVGVHANLYGYT
v_call: TRBV29-1
j_call: TRBJ1-2

cdr3_aa: ASSQGPRYEQY
v_call: TRBV27
j_call: TRBJ2-7

cdr3_aa: ASSFGGREQY
v_call: TRBV7-9
j_call: TRBJ2-7

cdr3_aa: ASSQDYNEQF
v_call: TRBV4-2
j_call: TRBJ2-1

cdr3_aa: ASSLFFRWEATNEKLF
v_call: TRBV7-9
j_call: TRBJ1-4

cdr3_aa: ASSRRSSPGTEAF
v_call: TRBV27
j_call: TRBJ1-1

cdr3_aa: SVSAEQETQY
v_call: TRBV29-1
j_call: TRBJ2-5

cdr3_aa: SVTGSAANEQF
v_call: TRBV29-1
j_call: TRBJ2-1

cdr3_aa: SVDGTTDTQY
v_call: TRBV29-1
j_call: TRBJ2-3

cdr3_aa: ASSLYGTSGSTDTQY
v_call: TRBV6-5
j_call: TRBJ2-3

cdr3_aa: SAKLAGNQETQY
v_call: TRBV20-1
j_call: TRBJ2-5

cdr3_aa: ASSLIGVDMQY
v_call: TRBV12-3/TRBV12-4
j_call: TRBJ2-3

cdr3_aa: ASSVEFGAYEQY
v_call: TRBV6-4
j_call: TRBJ2-7

cdr3_aa: ASSLGWGKAGNTIY
v_call: TRBV11-2
j_call: TRBJ1-3

cdr3_aa: SEYGGSYEQY
v_call: TRBV29-1
j_call: TRBJ2-7

cdr3_aa: ASSYGPGGNQPQH
v_call: TRBV6-2/TRBV6-3
j_call: TRBJ1-5

cdr3_aa: ASSRIGTGQTEAF
v_call: TRBV6-5
j_call: TRBJ1-1

cdr3_aa: ASSYSGGASDTQY
v_call: TRBV6-5
j_call: TRBJ2-3

cdr3_aa: ASSLGQGAKNIQY
v_call: TRBV12-3/TRBV12-4
j_call: TRBJ2-4

cdr3_aa: ASSLAAWGAEVKNIQY
v_call: TRBV7-6
j_call: TRBJ2-4

cdr3_aa: ASIRQASTDTQY
v_call: TRBV2
j_call: TRBJ2-3

cdr3_aa: ASSDSSRQGVQAF
v_call: TRBV6-1
j_call: TRBJ1-1

cdr3_aa: ASSRDRGTEAF
v_call: TRBV7-7
j_call: TRBJ1-1

cdr3_aa: ASSENLEGHEQY
v_call: TRBV10-1
j_call: TRBJ2-7

cdr3_aa: SVIRTGGHEQY
v_call: TRBV29-1
j_call: TRBJ2-7

cdr3_aa: ASSQVDGDTQY
v_call: TRBV4-3
j_call: TRBJ2-3

cdr3_aa: ASRGPDTQY
v_call: TRBV6-1
j_call: TRBJ2-3

cdr3_aa: ASSQDVGAGETQY
v_call: TRBV3-1
j_call: TRBJ2-5

cdr3_aa: ATSRKRGATNEKLF
v_call: TRBV15
j_call: TRBJ1-4

cdr3_aa: SVDSESGANVLT
v_call: TRBV29-1
j_call: TRBJ2-6

cdr3_aa: AWSATNSPLH
v_call: TRBV30
j_call: TRBJ1-6

cdr3_aa: ASSLGTGGGKTQY
v_call: TRBV5-4
j_call: TRBJ2-5

cdr3_aa: ASSLVPLSYEQY
v_call: TRBV7-8
j_call: TRBJ2-7

cdr3_aa: SASTASGGLRGETQY
v_call: TRBV20-1
j_call: TRBJ2-5

cdr3_aa: AITGNGGNTIY
v_call: TRBV6-1
j_call: TRBJ1-3

cdr3_aa: ASSILHRTGINQPQH
v_call: TRBV19
j_call: TRBJ1-5

cdr3_aa: ASSGAPGGAGTGELF
v_call: TRBV5-5
j_call: TRBJ2-2

cdr3_aa: ASSFGQGDGLAKNIQY
v_call: TRBV7-6
j_call: TRBJ2-4

cdr3_aa: ASSIGHSGNTIY
v_call: TRBV6-6
j_call: TRBJ1-3

cdr3_aa: ASSELGATDTQY
v_call: TRBV2
j_call: TRBJ2-3

cdr3_aa: ASRKTETYEQY
v_call: TRBV12-3/TRBV12-4
j_call: TRBJ2-7

cdr3_aa: ASSSDTREWYEQY
v_call: TRBV12-3/TRBV12-4
j_call: TRBJ2-7

cdr3_aa: ASSSEYWAYEQY
v_call: TRBV5-6
j_call: TRBJ2-7

cdr3_aa: ASIIGGQPQH
v_call: TRBV12-3/TRBV12-4
j_call: TRBJ1-5

cdr3_aa: ASSFQKEVYGYT
v_call: TRBV11-2
j_call: TRBJ1-2

cdr3_aa: ASATGLMNTEAF
v_call: TRBV2
j_call: TRBJ1-1

cdr3_aa: ASGTTTTGLF
v_call: TRBV6-1
j_call: TRBJ2-2